This T cell receptor beta chain was captured by sequencing in a study of blood T cell repertoires in COVID-19. Study in general: T cells, B-cell-depleted T cells, or PBMCs provided the cDNA or gDNA that served as material.

CDR3 length: 16 residues. With 2 bases removed from V and 6 bases from J, the gap between germline ends came to 18 bases. Germline CDR1 SGHKS, CDR2 YYEKEE (reference sequence). The repertoire was sequenced with immunoSEQ multiplex PCR; TCRdb's copy has only in-frame clones and lacks some. The sample lists about 180,000 clones; roughly 88% were seen once. Resolution of symptoms, clearance, or two negative PCRs was present in recovered Cohort 3 donors. Material for sequencing was PBMCs or T cells enriched from blood (not recorded which). The TCR comes from a woman aged 18-29 years who had recovered from COVID-19. This rearrangement joins TRBV5-5 to TRBJ1-5; the D is unclear. DNA for the CDR3: TGTGCCAGCAGCTTTCAAGACTCAGCCGGCGGTCAGCCCCAGCATTTT. It is translated as CASSFQDSAGGQPQHF.